This T cell receptor (beta chain) was retrieved from a study of T cell changes during pregnancy in multiple sclerosis (dated by TCRdb to 2018 to 2020). Broadly, across the study: In women with multiple sclerosis, the researchers looked at how the T cell repertoire shifted as pregnancy progressed.

This clone was recorded once. The specificity of this receptor is unknown. No base-level quality is on record; no much larger clone is a single base apart. From its cysteine to its phenylalanine, the CDR3 spans 13 amino acids. The CDR3 DNA has 39 bases and is translated from base 1. The CDR1 and CDR2 encoded by the germline V gene are LGHNA and YSLEER. V drops 1 base and J drops 8 bases, leaving 11 bases in between. The method was the immunoSEQ multiplex PCR assay. TCRdb's version of the immuneACCESS table is confined to in-frame rearrangements and falls short of the full clone set. An unresolved V gene accounts for under half of the shortfall where checked; the remainder is of unknown origin. Across this sample there are around 62,000 clones, with 80% to 90% seen only once. About 2.5% of the sample lies in the top ten.

This receptor chain uses TRBV4-3 and TRBJ1-2; the D gene is perhaps TRBD1, on 5 matching bases. Source: peripheral blood, taken in the first trimester of pregnancy. This sequence originates from a female donor with multiple sclerosis, enrolled in a pregnancy study. CDR3 protein: CASSQARGIGYTF. The nucleotide sequence is TGCGCCAGCAGCCAAGCAAGGGGAATAGGCTACACCTTC.